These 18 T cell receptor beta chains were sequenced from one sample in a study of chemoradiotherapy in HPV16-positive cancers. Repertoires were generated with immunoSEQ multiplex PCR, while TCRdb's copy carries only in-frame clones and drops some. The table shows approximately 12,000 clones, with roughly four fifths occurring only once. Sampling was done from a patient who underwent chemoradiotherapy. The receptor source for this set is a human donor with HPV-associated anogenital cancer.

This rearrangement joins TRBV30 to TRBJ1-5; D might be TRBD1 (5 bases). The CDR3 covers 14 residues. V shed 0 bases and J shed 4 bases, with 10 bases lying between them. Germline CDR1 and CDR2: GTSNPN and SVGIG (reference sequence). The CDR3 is CAWSVGHLNQPQHF. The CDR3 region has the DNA TGTGCCTGGAGTGTAGGACACTTGAATCAGCCCCAGCATTTT.

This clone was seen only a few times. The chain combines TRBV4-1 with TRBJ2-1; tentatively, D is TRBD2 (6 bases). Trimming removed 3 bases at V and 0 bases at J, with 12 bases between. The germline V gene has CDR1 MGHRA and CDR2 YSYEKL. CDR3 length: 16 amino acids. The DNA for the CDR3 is TGCGCCAGCAGCCACCCTCGCGGGGCCTCCTACAATGAGCAGTTCTTC. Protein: CASSHPRGASYNEQFF.

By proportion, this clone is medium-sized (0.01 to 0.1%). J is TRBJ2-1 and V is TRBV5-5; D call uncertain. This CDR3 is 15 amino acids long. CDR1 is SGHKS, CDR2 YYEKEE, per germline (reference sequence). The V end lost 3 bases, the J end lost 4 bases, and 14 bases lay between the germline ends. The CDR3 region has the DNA TGTGCCAGCAGCTCCCATGGTAGGGCTTACAATGAGCAGTTCTTC. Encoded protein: CASSSHGRAYNEQFF.

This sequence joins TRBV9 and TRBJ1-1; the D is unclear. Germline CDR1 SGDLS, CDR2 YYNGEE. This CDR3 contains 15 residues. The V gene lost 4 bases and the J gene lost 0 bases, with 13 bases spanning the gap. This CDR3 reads CASSPQGLMNTEAFF. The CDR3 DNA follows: TGTGCCAGCAGCCCTCAAGGACTCATGAACACTGAAGCTTTCTTT.

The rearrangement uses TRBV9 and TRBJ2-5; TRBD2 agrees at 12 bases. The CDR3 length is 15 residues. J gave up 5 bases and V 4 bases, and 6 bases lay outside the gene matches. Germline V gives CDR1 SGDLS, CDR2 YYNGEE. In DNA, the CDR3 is TGTGCCAGCAGCTTGACTAGCGGGAGCTGGGAGACCCAGTACTTC. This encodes CASSLTSGSWETQYF. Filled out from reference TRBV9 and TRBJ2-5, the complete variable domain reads DSGVTQTPKHLITATGQRVTLRCSPRSGDLSVYWYQQSLDQGLQFLIQYYNGEERAKGNILERFSAQQFPDLHSELNLSSLELGDSALYFCASSLTSGSWETQYFGPGTRLLVL.

This CDR3 reads CASSWGQATADTQYF. The CDR3 DNA sequence: TGTGCCAGCAGTTGGGGACAGGCTACCGCAGATACGCAGTATTTT. The gene calls are TRBV27 and TRBJ2-3; 8 nucleotides match TRBD1. CDR3 length: 15 amino acids. Germline trimming cut 4 bases from V and 4 bases from J; bases unmatched to any gene: 7. CDR1 is MNHEY, CDR2 SMNVEV, per germline (reference sequence).

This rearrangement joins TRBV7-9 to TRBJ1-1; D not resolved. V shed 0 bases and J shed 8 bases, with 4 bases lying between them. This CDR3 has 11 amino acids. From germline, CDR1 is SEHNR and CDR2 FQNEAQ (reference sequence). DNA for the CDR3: TGTGCCAGCAGCTTAGCACAAGAAGCTTTCTTT. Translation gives CASSLAQEAFF. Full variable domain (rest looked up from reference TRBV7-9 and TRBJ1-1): DTGVSQNPRHKITKRGQNVTFRCDPISEHNRLYWYRQTLGQGPEFLTYFQNEAQLEKSRLLSDRFSAERPKGSFSTLEIQRTEQGDSAMYLCASSLAQEAFFGQGTRLTVV.

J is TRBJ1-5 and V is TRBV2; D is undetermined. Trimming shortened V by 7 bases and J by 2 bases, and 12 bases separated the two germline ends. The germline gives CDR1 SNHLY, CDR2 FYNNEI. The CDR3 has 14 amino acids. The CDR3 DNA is TGTGCCAGCAATCTGGACGGGGGCAATCAGCCCCAGCATTTT. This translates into CASNLDGGNQPQHF.

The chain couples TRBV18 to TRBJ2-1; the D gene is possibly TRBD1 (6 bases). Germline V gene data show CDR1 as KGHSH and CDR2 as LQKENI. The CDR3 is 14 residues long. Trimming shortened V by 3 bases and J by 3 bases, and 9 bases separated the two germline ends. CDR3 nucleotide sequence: TGTGCCAGCTCACCTTGGACAGACTACAATGAGCAGTTCTTC. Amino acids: CASSPWTDYNEQFF.

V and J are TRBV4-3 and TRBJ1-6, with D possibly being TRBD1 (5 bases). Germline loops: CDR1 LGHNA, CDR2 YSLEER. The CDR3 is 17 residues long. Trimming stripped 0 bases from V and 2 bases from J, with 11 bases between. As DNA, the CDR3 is TGCGCCAGCAGCCAAGATCTGCCGGGACCCTATAATTCACCCCTCCACTTT. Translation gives CASSQDLPGPYNSPLHF.

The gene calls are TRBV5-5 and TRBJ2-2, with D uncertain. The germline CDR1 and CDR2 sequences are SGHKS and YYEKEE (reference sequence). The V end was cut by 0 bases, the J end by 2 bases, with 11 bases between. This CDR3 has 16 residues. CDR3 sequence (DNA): TGTGCCAGCAGCTTGGTGGGCCTCCCTAACACCGGGGAGCTGTTTTTT. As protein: CASSLVGLPNTGELFF.

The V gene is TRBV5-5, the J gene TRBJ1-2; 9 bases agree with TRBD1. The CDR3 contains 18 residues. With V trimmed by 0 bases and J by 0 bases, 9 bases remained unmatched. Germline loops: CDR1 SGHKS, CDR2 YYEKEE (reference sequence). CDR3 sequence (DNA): TGTGCCAGCAGCTTGGCGGTCGCCCGGACAGGGGCTAACTATGGCTACACCTTC. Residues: CASSLAVARTGANYGYTF.

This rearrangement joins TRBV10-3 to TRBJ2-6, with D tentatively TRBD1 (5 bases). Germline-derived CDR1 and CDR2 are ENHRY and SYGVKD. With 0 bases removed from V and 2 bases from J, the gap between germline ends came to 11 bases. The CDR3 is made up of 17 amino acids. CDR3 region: CAISESQGRAGANVLTF. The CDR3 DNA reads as TGTGCCATCAGTGAGTCTCAGGGTAGGGCTGGGGCCAACGTCCTGACTTTC.

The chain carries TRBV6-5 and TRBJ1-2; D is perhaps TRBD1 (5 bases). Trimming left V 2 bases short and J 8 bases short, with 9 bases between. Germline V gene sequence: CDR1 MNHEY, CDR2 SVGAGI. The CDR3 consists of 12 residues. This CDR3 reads CASSYVGGGYTF. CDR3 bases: TGTGCCAGCAGTTACGTGGGGGGGGGCTACACCTTC.

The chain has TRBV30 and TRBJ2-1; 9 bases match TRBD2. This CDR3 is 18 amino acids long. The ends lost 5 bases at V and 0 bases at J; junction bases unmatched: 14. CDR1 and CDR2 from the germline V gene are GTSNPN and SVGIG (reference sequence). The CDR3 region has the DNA TGTGCCTGGCAGAATAGGGCGGGGGGGCAGAGCTCCTACAATGAGCAGTTCTTC. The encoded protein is CAWQNRAGGQSSYNEQFF.

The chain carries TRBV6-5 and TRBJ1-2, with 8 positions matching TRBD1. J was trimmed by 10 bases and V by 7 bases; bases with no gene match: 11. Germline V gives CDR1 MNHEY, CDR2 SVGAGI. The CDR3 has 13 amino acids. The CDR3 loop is CASIGGTGADYTF. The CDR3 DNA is TGTGCCAGCATAGGGGGGACAGGAGCGGACTACACCTTC.

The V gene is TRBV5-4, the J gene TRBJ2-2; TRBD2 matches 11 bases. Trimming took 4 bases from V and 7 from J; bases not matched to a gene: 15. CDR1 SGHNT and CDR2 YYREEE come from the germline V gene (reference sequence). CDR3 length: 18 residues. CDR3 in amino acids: CASSPTILAGGLGGELFF. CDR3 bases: TGTGCCAGCAGCCCAACAATCCTAGCGGGAGGTCTCGGCGGGGAGCTGTTTTTT.

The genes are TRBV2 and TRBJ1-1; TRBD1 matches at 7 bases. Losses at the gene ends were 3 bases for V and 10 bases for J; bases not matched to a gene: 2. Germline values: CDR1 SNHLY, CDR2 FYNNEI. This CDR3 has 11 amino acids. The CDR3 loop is CASSDRQGAFF. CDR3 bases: TGTGCCAGCAGTGACCGACAGGGAGCTTTCTTT.